A selection of T cell receptor beta chains follows, all from one sample in a study of shared clonotypes between healthy human individuals. Data came from immunoSEQ multiplex PCR; TCRdb stores just in-frame clones and leaves some out. The sample has 1.5 million to 2.5 million clones, around 96% seen once. The sample was naive CD8+ T cells sorted from blood. Receptors originate from a man younger than 35 in good health. The CDR3 runs from the conserved cysteine through the conserved F or W. D genes are given only for firm matches. The size entry is marked missing in some rows and otherwise reads once, few, many or a size class.

j_call | d_call | clone_size | v_call | cdr3_length | cdr3_aa | cdr3_nt
TRBJ1-5 | . | . | TRBV19 | 14 | CASSDRQINQPQHF | TGTGCCAGTAGTGACCGACAGATCAATCAGCCCCAGCATTTT
TRBJ2-3 | . | . | TRBV9 | 15 | CASSVDGRVGDTQYF | TGTGCCAGCAGCGTAGATGGTAGGGTTGGAGATACGCAGTATTTT
TRBJ1-1 | . | . | TRBV4-1 | 15 | CASSLDSYLNTEAFF | TGCGCCAGCAGCCTCGACAGCTACCTGAACACTGAAGCTTTCTTT
TRBJ1-3 | TRBD1 | . | TRBV27 | 16 | CASSLSPGTGSNTIYF | TGTGCCAGCAGTTTATCACCCGGGACAGGGAGCAACACCATATATTTT
TRBJ2-7 | TRBD1 | once | TRBV18 | 16 | CASSPRPGDRAYEQYF | TGTGCCAGCTCACCTAGACCCGGGGACAGGGCCTACGAGCAGTACTTC
TRBJ2-1 | . | . | TRBV14 | 13 | CASSPRAYNEQFF | TGTGCCAGCAGCCCGAGGGCCTACAATGAGCAGTTCTTC
TRBJ2-7 | TRBD1 | . | TRBV6-5 | 15 | CASSYPGQGIYEQYF | TGTGCCAGCAGTTACCCTGGACAGGGAATATACGAGCAGTACTTC
TRBJ2-7 | . | . | TRBV6-6 | 14 | CASSPTDPSYEQYF | TGTGCCAGCAGCCCGACAGACCCATCCTACGAGCAGTACTTC
TRBJ2-3 | . | . | TRBV11-2 | 15 | CASSWAVLGTDTQYF | TGTGCCAGCAGCTGGGCGGTCCTCGGCACAGATACGCAGTATTTT
TRBJ2-7 | . | . | TRBV28 | 14 | CASTMIGISYEQYF | TGTGCCAGCACCATGATCGGGATCTCCTACGAGCAGTACTTC
TRBJ2-1 | . | . | TRBV27 | 13 | CASSFSGSNEQFF | TGTGCCAGCAGTTTTTCGGGGAGTAATGAGCAGTTCTTC
TRBJ1-4 | . | . | TRBV28 | 14 | CASSLSPAWEKLFF | TGTGCCAGCAGTTTATCCCCTGCCTGGGAAAAACTGTTTTTT
TRBJ2-5 | TRBD1 | . | TRBV5-6 | 15 | CASSFLTGGGETQYF | TGTGCCAGCAGCTTTTTAACAGGGGGCGGAGAGACCCAGTACTTC
TRBJ1-2 | . | few | TRBV30 | 10 | CAWSGYGYTF | TGTGCCTGGAGTGGTTATGGCTACACCTTC
TRBJ2-7 | . | . | TRBV7-8 | 16 | CASSLSDSQRSYEQYF | TGTGCCAGCAGCTTATCGGACAGCCAAAGGTCCTACGAGCAGTACTTC
TRBJ2-5 | . | . | TRBV7-9 | 14 | CASSLPRLEETQYF | TGTGCCAGCAGCTTACCCCGACTAGAGGAGACCCAGTACTTC
TRBJ2-5 | TRBD1 | . | TRBV28 | 12 | CASWTGQETQYF | TGTGCCAGTTGGACAGGGCAAGAGACCCAGTACTTC
TRBJ2-1 | . | . | TRBV27 | 14 | CASSFGGTPLEQFF | TGTGCCAGCAGTTTCGGCGGTACCCCACTTGAGCAGTTCTTC
TRBJ1-2 | TRBD1 | . | TRBV6-1 | 15 | CASSERGQGNYGYTF | TGTGCCAGCAGTGAAAGGGGACAGGGAAACTATGGCTACACCTTC
TRBJ1-3 | . | . | TRBV5-5 | 13 | CASSLYSGNTIYF | TGTGCCAGCAGCTTGTACTCTGGAAACACCATATATTTT
TRBJ1-1 | . | . | TRBV27 | 13 | CASSSVGDGEAFF | TGTGCCAGCAGTTCAGTAGGTGATGGTGAAGCTTTCTTT
TRBJ2-2 | . | . | TRBV6-1 | 13 | CASRDTNTGELFF | TGTGCCAGCAGAGACACGAACACCGGGGAGCTGTTTTTT
TRBJ2-1 | TRBD2 | . | TRBV5-6 | 13 | CASSFRLANEQFF | TGTGCCAGCAGCTTCCGACTAGCCAATGAGCAGTTCTTC
TRBJ1-1 | . | . | TRBV5-6 | 11 | CASSQGTEAFF | TGTGCCAGCAGCCAAGGGACTGAAGCTTTCTTT
TRBJ2-1 | . | . | TRBV29-1 | 12 | CSVVADNNEQFF | TGCAGCGTGGTAGCCGATAACAATGAGCAGTTCTTC
TRBJ1-5 | . | . | TRBV19 | 16 | CASSINGGEGNQPQHF | TGTGCCAGTAGTATAAATGGAGGGGAGGGCAATCAGCCCCAGCATTTT
TRBJ2-7 | TRBD2 | . | TRBV6-1 | 16 | CASSEESGRGSYEQYF | TGTGCCAGCAGTGAAGAGAGCGGGAGGGGGTCCTACGAGCAGTACTTC
TRBJ2-7 | . | . | TRBV11-2 | 15 | CASSLAPGSTYEQYF | TGTGCCAGCAGCTTAGCCCCAGGTAGTACCTACGAGCAGTACTTC
TRBJ2-7 | TRBD1 | . | TRBV25-1 | 16 | CASSALSGGPDYEQYF | TGTGCCAGCAGTGCCCTATCAGGGGGCCCTGACTACGAGCAGTACTTC
TRBJ1-2 | TRBD1 | . | TRBV4-1 | 16 | CASSQLEGQPNYGYTF | TGCGCCAGCAGCCAACTAGAGGGACAGCCTAACTATGGCTACACCTTC
TRBJ1-1 | . | . | TRBV5-5 | 12 | CASSLGVGEPFF | TGTGCCAGCAGCTTAGGGGTAGGGGAACCTTTCTTT
TRBJ2-2 | . | . | TRBV29-1 | 11 | CSVDSGAELFF | TGCAGCGTAGATTCCGGGGCTGAGCTGTTTTTT
TRBJ1-3 | . | . | TRBV5-4 | 15 | CASSFQGMTGNTIYF | TGTGCCAGCAGCTTCCAGGGAATGACCGGAAACACCATATATTTT
TRBJ2-6 | . | . | TRBV9 | 15 | CASSPPLSGANVLTF | TGTGCCAGCAGCCCCCCTCTTTCTGGGGCCAACGTCCTGACTTTC
TRBJ2-7 | . | . | TRBV5-4 | 14 | CAWAEGPSSYEQYF | TGTGCCTGGGCTGAGGGGCCAAGCTCCTACGAGCAGTACTTC
TRBJ2-5 | TRBD2 | . | TRBV2 | 15 | CASTSGTSSQETQYF | TGTGCCAGCACCTCCGGGACTAGCAGCCAAGAGACCCAGTACTTC
TRBJ1-4 | TRBD1 | . | TRBV25-1 | 16 | CASSETGEATNEKLFF | TGTGCCAGCAGTGAGACAGGGGAAGCAACTAATGAAAAACTGTTTTTT
TRBJ2-7 | . | . | TRBV7-2 | 15 | CASSLEADLFYEQYF | TGTGCCAGCAGCTTAGAGGCGGACCTATTCTACGAGCAGTACTTC
TRBJ2-1 | TRBD2 | once | TRBV7-9 | 15 | CASSLIAGGYNEQFF | TGTGCCAGCAGCCTTATAGCGGGAGGGTACAATGAGCAGTTCTTC
TRBJ2-7 | . | . | TRBV2 | 12 | CASSDSPYEQYF | TGTGCCAGCAGTGATAGCCCCTACGAGCAGTACTTC
TRBJ1-2 | TRBD1 | . | TRBV7-9 | 16 | CASSLTLEGANYGYTF | TGTGCCAGCAGTTTGACCCTAGAGGGGGCGAACTATGGCTACACCTTC
TRBJ2-5 | . | . | TRBV13 | 13 | CASSLGSGETQYF | TGTGCCAGCAGCCTCGGCTCGGGGGAGACCCAGTACTTC
TRBJ2-7 | . | . | TRBV27 | 11 | CASSLGYEQYF | TGTGCCAGCAGTTTGGGCTACGAGCAGTACTTC
TRBJ1-4 | . | . | TRBV4-1 | 14 | CASSQRAANEKLFF | TGCGCCAGCAGCCAACGGGCGGCGAATGAAAAACTGTTTTTT
TRBJ1-5 | . | . | TRBV4-1 | 17 | CASSQAGRGGSNQPQHF | TGCGCCAGCAGCCAAGCGGGGCGGGGGGGTAGCAATCAGCCCCAGCATTTT
TRBJ2-3 | . | . | TRBV7-2 | 17 | CASSLTQGYVGTDTQYF | TGTGCCAGCAGCTTGACCCAGGGTTACGTGGGCACAGATACGCAGTATTTT
TRBJ2-7 | TRBD2 | . | TRBV7-2 | 14 | CASSLTSGSYEQYF | TGTGCCAGCAGCTTGACTAGCGGCTCCTACGAGCAGTACTTC
TRBJ2-1 | . | . | TRBV19 | 15 | CASSMNPGEVNEQFF | TGTGCCAGTAGTATGAATCCCGGAGAAGTCAATGAGCAGTTCTTC
TRBJ1-6 | . | . | TRBV27 | 15 | CASSFGPSYNSPLHF | TGTGCCAGCAGTTTCGGCCCCTCCTATAATTCACCCCTCCACTTT
TRBJ1-1 | . | . | TRBV6-6 | 13 | CARRGAVNTEAFF | TGTGCCAGACGCGGGGCCGTGAACACTGAAGCTTTCTTT
TRBJ2-7 | . | . | TRBV5-5 | 15 | CASSLMLDSAYEQYF | TGTGCCAGCAGCTTGATGTTGGACAGCGCCTACGAGCAGTACTTC
TRBJ2-2 | TRBD2 | . | TRBV7-8 | 19 | CASSLNTFTSGWNTGELFF | TGTGCCAGCAGCTTAAATACTTTTACTAGCGGGTGGAACACCGGGGAGCTGTTTTTT
TRBJ2-2 | . | few | TRBV6-5 | 13 | CASSYHGAGELFF | TGTGCCAGCAGTTACCACGGGGCCGGGGAGCTGTTTTTT
TRBJ2-2 | . | . | TRBV4-1 | 13 | CASSQGGSGELFF | TGCGCCAGCAGCCAAGGCGGATCCGGGGAGCTGTTTTTT
TRBJ2-7 | . | . | TRBV7-8 | 14 | CASSLVGGSYEQYF | TGTGCCAGCAGCTTAGTAGGAGGATCCTACGAGCAGTACTTC
TRBJ2-7 | . | . | TRBV30 | 14 | CAWSGSDFSYEQYF | TGTGCCTGGAGTGGGTCCGACTTTTCCTACGAGCAGTACTTC
TRBJ1-2 | TRBD1 | . | TRBV19 | 15 | CASSIGSGGDYGYTF | TGTGCCAGTAGTATAGGATCAGGGGGTGACTATGGCTACACCTTC
TRBJ2-5 | . | . | TRBV9 | 15 | CASSVAGQAQETQYF | TGTGCCAGCAGCGTAGCTGGGCAGGCCCAAGAGACCCAGTACTTC
TRBJ2-7 | . | . | TRBV6-1 | 13 | CASSDRGPYEQYF | TGTGCCAGCAGTGACAGGGGCCCTTACGAGCAGTACTTC
TRBJ2-6 | . | . | TRBV7-9 | 15 | CASSSLEQGANVLTF | TGTGCCAGCAGCTCCTTGGAACAAGGGGCCAACGTCCTGACTTTC